Listed here is a single T cell receptor (beta chain). The source of the sample is a study of T cells after yellow fever vaccination. TCRdb processed the 5' RACE reads anew with MiXCR; each CDR3 protein has one entry. The sample yields 450,000 to 600,000 distinct CDR3 sequences, 13% seen once. CDR1 MNHEY and CDR2 SVGAGI come from the germline V gene. CDR3 size: 14 residues. Trimming removed 2 bases from V and 5 bases from J, with 9 bases in between. The TCR was taken from a man aged 30-40 years who received the YFV17D yellow fever vaccine. Sample: PBMCs, taken on the day of the yellow fever booster vaccination. J is TRBJ2-2 and V is TRBV6-5; D might be TRBD1 (5 bases). CDR3 sequence reads: CASSYRGFTGELFF. The CDR3 DNA is TGTGCCAGCAGTTACAGGGGATTTACCGGGGAGCTGTTTTTT.